This T cell receptor (beta chain) was profiled in a study of blood T cell repertoires in COVID-19. Study at large: Samples of COVID-19 (acute and convalescent) were obtained from the United States, Italy and Spain. T cells, B-cell-depleted T cells, or PBMCs provided the cDNA or gDNA that served as material.

Some clones are missing from TCRdb's copy, which holds only in-frame ones; the method was immunoSEQ multiplex PCR. The sample holds about 160,000 clones; over 80% are singletons and the top ten take roughly 4.8%. V was clipped by 3 bases and J by 4 bases, with 10 bases between them. CDR1 and CDR2 from the germline V gene are LNHDA and SQIVND (reference sequence). The CDR3 runs 14 residues. This chain uses TRBV19 with TRBJ2-1; D ambiguous. This sequence originates from a woman in her 50s with acute or convalescent COVID-19. The source material was peripheral blood. The CDR3 DNA reads as TGTGCCAGTAGTATTAACCGAGATTACAATGAGCAGTTCTTC. It translates to CASSINRDYNEQFF.